These 22 T cell receptor beta chains were all obtained from the same sample, sequenced in a study of blood T cells in healthy people across ages. Sample-barcoded 5' priming and a J-beta primer mix drove a second PCR of roughly 7 to 11 cycles. A single record per CDR3 protein comes from TCRdb applying MiXCR to the 5' RACE reads. Of about 970,000 distinct CDR3 sequences in the sample, roughly 51% were seen once. Material for sequencing was blood. These receptors were obtained from a woman aged 60-75 years in good health.

The chain links TRBV29-1 to TRBJ1-1; D remains unclear. Germline CDR1 reads SQVTM; CDR2 reads ANQGSEA. Trimming left V 5 bases short and J 2 bases short, with 12 bases between. CDR3 size: 13 residues. The CDR3 spells CSVSYSVNTEAFF. DNA for the CDR3: TGCAGCGTTAGCTACAGCGTCAACACTGAAGCTTTCTTT.

V and J are TRBV6-6 and TRBJ2-7, with TRBD1 identical over 10 bases. V was pared by 2 bases and J by 4 bases, with 8 bases of the junction left unmatched. CDR3 length: 16 residues. Germline V gives CDR1 MNHNY, CDR2 SVGAGI (reference sequence). CDR3 in DNA: TGTGCCAGCAGTTACGGCGTGACAGGGGGCGGGTACGAGCAGTACTTC. Protein: CASSYGVTGGGYEQYF.

V is TRBV10-3 and J is TRBJ1-1, with D perhaps TRBD1 (6 bases). CDR3 size: 13 residues. The V end lost 6 bases, the J end lost 7 bases, and 15 bases lay between the germline ends. CDR1 ENHRY and CDR2 SYGVKD come from the germline V gene. The CDR3 loop is CAIRERGMDEAFF. In nucleotides, the CDR3 is TGTGCCATCAGGGAGAGGGGGATGGATGAAGCTTTCTTT.

The chain joins TRBV27 to TRBJ2-4; either TRBD1 or TRBD2 may supply D (5 bases each). CDR1 and CDR2 from the germline V gene are MNHEY and SMNVEV (reference sequence). The CDR3 sequence is 13 residues long. The V end lost 9 bases, the J end lost 7 bases, and 16 bases lay between the germline ends. This CDR3 is CASRDPPRNIQYF. CDR3 DNA: TGTGCCAGTCGGGACCCACCCCGGAACATTCAGTACTTC.

The V and J genes are TRBV27 and TRBJ2-7, with 8 positions matching TRBD2. Germline assignment: CDR1 MNHEY and CDR2 SMNVEV (reference sequence). V shed 2 bases, J shed 4 bases, and the junction held 7 bases outside the gene matches. CDR3 length: 15 amino acids. The CDR3 region is CASSLKAGGAYEQYF. CDR3 in DNA: TGTGCCAGCAGTTTAAAGGCGGGAGGTGCTTACGAGCAGTACTTC.

The chain joins TRBV19 to TRBJ2-7, with D perhaps TRBD2 (5 bases). The CDR3 has 15 residues. The germline V gene has CDR1 LNHDA and CDR2 SQIVND (reference sequence). Trimming removed 1 base at V and 1 base at J, with 11 bases between. In DNA, the CDR3 is TGTGCCAGTAGTATAGTTGGAGGCTCTTCCTACGAGCAGTACTTC. Encoded protein: CASSIVGGSSYEQYF.

The V call is TRBV28, the J call TRBJ2-3; D possibly matches TRBD1 or TRBD2 (6 bases each). Germline V lookup: CDR1 MDHEN, CDR2 SYDVKM. Between the trimmed V and J ends, which lost 3 bases and 8 bases, there was a span of 18 bases. The CDR3 spans 15 residues. CDR3 residues: CASSLRGALRGTQYF. DNA of the CDR3: TGTGCCAGCAGTTTGAGGGGGGCTTTACGGGGTACGCAGTATTTT.

The chain is built from TRBV5-6 and TRBJ2-7; the match to TRBD2 covers 9 bases. V trimming: 5 bases; J trimming: 4 bases; junction bases outside the gene matches: 10. Per the germline V gene, CDR1 is SGHDT and CDR2 is YYEEEE. This CDR3 has 15 amino acids. The CDR3 loop is CASSGLGAGGYEQYF. The CDR3 DNA is TGTGCCAGCAGTGGCCTGGGAGCGGGAGGTTACGAGCAGTACTTC.

This sequence joins TRBV29-1 and TRBJ2-5, with D possibly matching TRBD2 (6 bases). TRBJ2-7 explains the end of the DNA better; the J call may be wrong. From germline, CDR1 is SQVTM and CDR2 ANQGSEA. CDR3 length: 14 residues. The CDR3 region has the DNA TGCAGCGTTGAGGTACGTGGCGGGGACCACGAGCAGTACTTC. Protein product: CSVEVRGGDHEQYF.

This rearrangement joins TRBV13 to TRBJ2-1; D might be TRBD1 (6 bases). This CDR3 has 13 amino acids. Trimming took 4 bases from V and 8 from J, leaving 12 bases between them. Germline assignment: CDR1 PRHDT and CDR2 FYEKMQ (reference sequence). CDR3 sequence: CASSYDRSHEQFF. The CDR3 coding sequence is TGTGCCAGCAGCTACGACAGGTCGCATGAGCAGTTCTTC.

The gene calls are TRBV7-6 and TRBJ2-1, with 12 positions matching TRBD2. The CDR3 spans 18 residues. After removal of 5 bases from V and 5 bases from J, the junction contained 13 bases not matched to a gene. CDR1 and CDR2 (germline): SGHVS, FNYEAQ. CDR3 residues: CASSPSTSGRYGNNEQFF. In DNA, the CDR3 is TGTGCCAGCAGCCCGTCGACTAGCGGGAGATATGGGAACAATGAGCAGTTCTTC.

The chain has TRBV7-2 and TRBJ2-3, with TRBD1 matching 7 bases. This CDR3 has 15 residues. Trimming cost V 5 bases and J 2 bases; bases outside gene matches: 7. Germline assignment: CDR1 SGHTA and CDR2 FQGNSA. CDR3 DNA sequence: TGTGCCAGCAGCACTCGGGACAGACCCACAGATACGCAGTATTTT. It translates to CASSTRDRPTDTQYF.

This clonotype was found a few times. The chain links TRBV29-1 to TRBJ2-7, with TRBD1 matching over 9 bases. From germline, CDR1 is SQVTM and CDR2 ANQGSEA. The CDR3 is 13 residues long. Trimming at V came to 3 bases and at J to 4 bases, leaving 4 bases not matched to a gene. The CDR3 nucleotides read TGCAGCGTTGAGGGACAGGGAGTGTACGAGCAGTACTTC. Residues: CSVEGQGVYEQYF.

This clonotype was seen only a few times. V gene TRBV20-1 combines with J gene TRBJ2-1; TRBD2 aligns across 11 bases. V shed 2 bases, J shed 10 bases, and the junction held 7 bases outside the gene matches. This CDR3 spans 14 amino acids. Looked up from germline, CDR1 is DFQATT and CDR2 is SNEGSKA (reference sequence). For the CDR3, the DNA is TGCAGTGCTAGAACTAGCGGGAGATCAGCCGAGCAGTTCTTC. Translation gives CSARTSGRSAEQFF.

CDR3 protein: CATSDLDGQGGYTGELFF. CDR3 bases: TGTGCCACCAGTGATTTGGACGGACAGGGAGGGTACACCGGGGAGCTGTTTTTT. The chain uses TRBV24-1 and TRBJ2-2, with a possible D match to TRBD1 (8 bases). Trimming shortened V by 0 bases and J by 3 bases, and 16 bases separated the two germline ends. The CDR3 is 18 amino acids. Germline CDR1 reads KGHDR; CDR2 reads SFDVKD.

The table lists this clonotype with a count of one. This chain links TRBV14 with TRBJ2-3, with 7 bases identical to TRBD2. This CDR3 comprises 17 residues. J was trimmed by 2 bases and V by 0 bases; bases with no gene match: 8. Germline V lookup: CDR1 SGHDN, CDR2 FVKESK. The DNA for the CDR3 is TGTGCCAGCAGCCAAGATTCCCTAGCGGAGCACACAGATACGCAGTATTTT. Translating gives CASSQDSLAEHTDTQYF.

This chain connects TRBV12-3 or TRBV12-4 to TRBJ2-1; TRBD2 matches at 7 bases. The length of the CDR3 is 14 residues. V shed 6 bases, J shed 3 bases, and the junction held 5 bases outside the gene matches. Here the CDR3 DNA reads TGTGCCAGCAGCATAGCGGGTAACTACAATGAGCAGTTCTTC. Protein: CASSIAGNYNEQFF.

The chain couples TRBV29-1 to TRBJ1-2; 8 positions match TRBD1. Trimming at V came to 0 bases and at J to 5 bases, leaving 8 bases not matched to a gene. This CDR3 has 15 residues. Germline V gene lookup returns CDR1 SQVTM and CDR2 ANQGSEA. CDR3 protein: CSVEDLGQGGYGYTF. The CDR3 DNA reads TGCAGCGTTGAAGATCTCGGACAGGGAGGATATGGCTACACCTTC.

This chain uses TRBV2 with TRBJ1-4; no definite D call. The V gene's germline CDR1 is SNHLY and CDR2 FYNNEI. Trimming cost V 5 bases and J 5 bases, with 9 bases left between them. The CDR3 is 13 residues long. The chain's CDR3 is CASSPGANEKLFF. DNA of the CDR3: TGTGCCAGCAGTCCGGGAGCGAATGAAAAACTGTTTTTT. The full variable domain, with the rest looked up from reference TRBV2 and TRBJ1-4, is EPEVTQTPSHQVTQMGQEVILRCVPISNHLYFYWYRQILGQKVEFLVSFYNNEISEKSEIFDDQFSVERPDGSNFTLKIRSTKLEDSAMYFCASSPGANEKLFFGSGTQLSVL.

J is TRBJ2-5 and V is TRBV28, with 10 positions matching TRBD2. This CDR3 contains 15 residues. The germline V gene encodes CDR1 MDHEN and CDR2 SYDVKM. With V trimmed by 1 base and J by 7 bases, 6 bases remained unmatched. The CDR3 sequence: CASSLSSGSIATQYF. For the CDR3, the DNA is TGTGCCAGCAGTTTATCTAGCGGGAGTATCGCGACCCAGTACTTC. The variable domain in full, with the rest retrieved from reference TRBV28 and TRBJ2-5, is DVKVTQSSRYLVKRTGEKVFLECVQDMDHENMFWYRQDPGLGLRLIYFSYDVKMKEKGDIPEGYSVSREKKERFSLILESASTNQTSMYLCASSLSSGSIATQYFGPGTRLLVL.

This clonotype was seen a few times. The chain links TRBV29-1 to TRBJ2-1; TRBD2 matches 12 bases. Germline-derived CDR1 and CDR2 are SQVTM and ANQGSEA. The CDR3 has 14 residues. The ends lost 6 bases at V and 9 bases at J; junction bases unmatched: 9. The CDR3 DNA reads TGCAGCGTCGCTCGGACTAGCGGGATCGCTGAGCAGTTCTTC. Its protein is CSVARTSGIAEQFF.

Only a few counts were recorded for this clonotype. The chain recombines TRBV7-9 with TRBJ2-7; 10 nucleotides line up with TRBD2. V gave up 5 bases and J gave up 3 bases; unmatched junction bases: 10. CDR1 is SEHNR and CDR2 is FQNEAQ in the germline V gene (reference sequence). The CDR3 loop spans 16 amino acids. The CDR3 protein is CASSHGPGTSDYEQYF. As DNA, the CDR3 is TGTGCCAGCAGCCACGGACCCGGGACTAGCGACTACGAGCAGTACTTC.